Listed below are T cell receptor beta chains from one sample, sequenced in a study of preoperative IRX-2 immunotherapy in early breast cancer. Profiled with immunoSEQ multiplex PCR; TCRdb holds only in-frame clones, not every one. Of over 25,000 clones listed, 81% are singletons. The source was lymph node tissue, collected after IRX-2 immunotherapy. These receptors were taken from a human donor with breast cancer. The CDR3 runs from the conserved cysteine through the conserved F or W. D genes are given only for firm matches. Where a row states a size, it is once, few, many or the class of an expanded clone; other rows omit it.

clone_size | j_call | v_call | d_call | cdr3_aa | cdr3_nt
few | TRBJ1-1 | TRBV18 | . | CASSGQGRTEAFF | TGTGCCAGCTCAGGACAAGGACGCACTGAAGCTTTCTTT
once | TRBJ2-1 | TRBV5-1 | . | CASSLETGVYNEQFF | TGCGCCAGCAGCTTGGAAACAGGAGTCTACAATGAGCAGTTCTTC
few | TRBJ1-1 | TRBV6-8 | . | CASSLTVNTEAFF | TGTGCCAGCAGTCTAACCGTCAACACTGAAGCTTTCTTT
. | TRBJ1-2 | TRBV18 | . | CASSFALPLDGYTF | TGTGCCAGCTCCTTCGCCCTCCCACTGGATGGCTACACCTTC
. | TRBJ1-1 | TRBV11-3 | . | CASSLSGLSNTEAFF | TGTGCCAGCAGCCTAAGCGGTCTTTCGAACACTGAAGCTTTCTTT
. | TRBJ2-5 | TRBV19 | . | CASSIRQQETQYF | TGTGCCAGTAGTATCCGGCAGCAAGAGACCCAGTACTTC
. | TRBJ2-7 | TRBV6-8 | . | CASSKNREVYEQYF | TGTGCCAGCAGTAAAAACAGGGAAGTATACGAGCAGTACTTC
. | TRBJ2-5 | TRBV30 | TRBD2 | CALTAGGTFQETQYF | TGTGCCTTGACAGCGGGGGGTACCTTCCAAGAGACCCAGTACTTC
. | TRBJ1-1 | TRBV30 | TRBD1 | CAWSLGQGNTEAFF | TGTGCCTGGAGTCTGGGACAGGGGAACACTGAAGCTTTCTTT
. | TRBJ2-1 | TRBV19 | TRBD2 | CASVNSGGAYNEQFF | TGTGCCAGTGTAAATAGCGGGGGGGCCTACAATGAGCAGTTCTTC
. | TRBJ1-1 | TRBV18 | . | CASSPSQDTEAFF | TGTGCCAGCTCACCTTCCCAGGACACTGAAGCTTTCTTT
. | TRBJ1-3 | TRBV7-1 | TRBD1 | CASSFGRDRSSGNTIYF | TGTGCCAGCAGCTTCGGACGGGACAGATCCTCTGGAAACACCATATATTTT
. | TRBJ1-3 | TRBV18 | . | CASSPDSPVSGNTIYF | TGTGCCAGCTCTCCCGACAGCCCCGTCTCTGGAAACACCATATATTTT
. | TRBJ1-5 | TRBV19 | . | CASSIDRVVGQPQHF | TGTGCCAGTAGTATAGACAGGGTTGTTGGTCAGCCCCAGCATTTT
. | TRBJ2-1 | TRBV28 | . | CASSLEELPGNEQFF | TGTGCCAGCAGCCTGGAGGAGCTGCCGGGGAATGAGCAGTTCTTC
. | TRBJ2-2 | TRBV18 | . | CASSPPYTGELFF | TGTGCCAGCTCACCACCTTACACCGGGGAGCTGTTTTTT
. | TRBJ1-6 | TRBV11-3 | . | CASSRGTSGNSPLHF | TGTGCCAGCAGCCGCGGAACATCGGGGAATTCACCCCTCCACTTT
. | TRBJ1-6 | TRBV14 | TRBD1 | CASSPMRGRGNSPLHF | TGTGCCAGCAGCCCCATGAGGGGGCGAGGAAATTCACCCCTCCACTTT
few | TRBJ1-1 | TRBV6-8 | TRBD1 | CASRGQQNTEAFF | TGTGCCAGCAGGGGACAGCAGAACACTGAAGCTTTCTTT
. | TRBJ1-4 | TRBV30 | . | CAWSKGGGGEKLFF | TGTGCCTGGAGTAAGGGGGGAGGAGGTGAAAAACTGTTTTTT
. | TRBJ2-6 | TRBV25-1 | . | CASSEFESGANVLTF | TGTGCCAGCAGTGAATTCGAGTCCGGGGCCAACGTCCTGACTTTC
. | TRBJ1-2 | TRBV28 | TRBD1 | CASSPTAGTGRGGYTF | TGTGCCAGCAGTCCAACCGCCGGGACAGGGCGAGGTGGCTACACCTTC
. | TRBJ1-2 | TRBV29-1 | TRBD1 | CSVEAWWTGENGYTF | TGCAGCGTTGAAGCGTGGTGGACAGGGGAGAATGGCTACACCTTC
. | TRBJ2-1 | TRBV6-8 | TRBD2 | CASAYGTSGGNEQFF | TGTGCCAGCGCCTACGGGACTAGCGGGGGGAATGAGCAGTTCTTC
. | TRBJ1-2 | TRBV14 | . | CASSQDRAYGYTF | TGTGCCAGCAGCCAAGACAGAGCCTATGGCTACACCTTC
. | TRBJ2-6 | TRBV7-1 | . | CASSLSPTGANVLTF | TGTGCCAGCAGCTTATCGCCTACTGGGGCCAACGTCCTGACTTTC
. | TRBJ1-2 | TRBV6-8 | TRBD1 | CASNRDSANYGYTF | TGTGCCAGCAACCGGGACAGTGCTAACTATGGCTACACCTTC
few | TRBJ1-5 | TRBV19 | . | CASSHPTTGTSNQPQHF | TGTGCCAGTAGCCACCCTACTACTGGGACTAGCAATCAGCCCCAGCATTTT
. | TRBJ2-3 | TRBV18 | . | CASSISGLRGTDTQYF | TGTGCCAGCTCCATCTCCGGACTGCGAGGCACAGATACGCAGTATTTT
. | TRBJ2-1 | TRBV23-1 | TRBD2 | CASSQVLTSGGFEQFF | TGCGCCAGCAGCCAAGTCTTAACTAGCGGGGGCTTCGAGCAGTTCTTC
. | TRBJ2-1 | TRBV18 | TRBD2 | CASSQSGGGYNEQFF | TGTGCCAGCTCCCAGAGCGGGGGGGGCTACAATGAGCAGTTCTTC
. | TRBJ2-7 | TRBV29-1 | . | CSVTQGTEEQYF | TGCAGCGTAACTCAGGGAACAGAAGAGCAGTACTTC
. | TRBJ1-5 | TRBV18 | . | CASSPAERNQPQHF | TGTGCCAGCTCACCGGCGGAAAGAAATCAGCCCCAGCATTTT